One and the same sample provided the 30 T cell receptor beta chains below, sequenced in a study of early T cells in non-severe SARS-CoV-2 infection. Each CDR3 protein is one row after TCRdb ran MiXCR on the 5' RACE reads. This table has about 90,000 distinct CDR3 sequences, more than 10% appearing once. Sample: whole blood, taken at baseline. Source of these receptors: an adult who was a healthcare worker with PCR-confirmed SARS-CoV-2 infection or an uninfected control (not recorded which).

The chain joins TRBV25-1 to TRBJ2-1; TRBD2 might be the D (7 bases). Germline CDR1 and CDR2: MGHDK and SYGVNS. V was clipped by 5 bases and J by 9 bases, with 14 bases between them. This CDR3 is 13 amino acids long. CDR3 bases: TGTGCCAGCAGTCAAGAGGGGGGGGCTGAGCAGTTCTTC. Protein sequence: CASSQEGGAEQFF.

This clonotype was counted many times. The J gene is TRBJ2-3, the V gene TRBV2; D not resolved. Germline CDR1 and CDR2: SNHLY and FYNNEI. This CDR3 spans 15 amino acids. Trimming removed 7 bases from V and 5 bases from J, with 19 bases in between. The CDR3 DNA follows: TGTGCCAGCACCGATTCAGCGTCGCGCGAAGATACGCAGTATTTT. Its protein product is CASTDSASREDTQYF.

This clonotype was observed at least ten times. This rearrangement joins TRBV18 to TRBJ2-7, with 10 bases fitting TRBD1. The junction had 11 bases not matched to a gene; V was cut back by 6 bases and J by 6 bases. Per the germline V gene, CDR1 is KGHSH and CDR2 is LQKENI. The CDR3 consists of 15 residues. CDR3 sequence reads: CASSDYRDRGAEQYF. For the CDR3, the DNA is TGTGCCAGCTCGGACTACCGGGACAGGGGCGCCGAGCAGTACTTC.

This clonotype was detected many times. The chain links TRBV11-2 to TRBJ2-1; D ambiguous. The CDR3 is 12 amino acids. Germline CDR1 reads SGHAT; CDR2 reads FQNNGV. V was cut by 2 bases and J by 8 bases, with 7 bases left in between. The DNA of the CDR3 is TGTGCCAGCAGCTTAATAAGTGATGAGCAGTTCTTC. It translates to CASSLISDEQFF.

This clonotype came up a few times. The chain employs TRBV20-1 and TRBJ2-1; 7 nucleotides match TRBD1. This CDR3 contains 15 residues. Germline V CDR1 and CDR2: DFQATT, SNEGSKA (reference sequence). The V segment lost 0 bases and the J segment 6 bases; nucleotides outside the gene matches: 8. The CDR3 spells CSARDAQGIRNEQFF. The CDR3 DNA reads TGCAGTGCTAGAGATGCACAGGGGATACGCAATGAGCAGTTCTTC.

This clonotype was seen more than once but under ten times. The gene calls are TRBV24-1 and TRBJ2-3; weak D call: TRBD1 (6 bases). V was trimmed by 7 bases and J by 2 bases, leaving 15 bases between them. The CDR3 covers 15 residues. Germline assignment: CDR1 KGHDR and CDR2 SFDVKD. CDR3: CATRQGWASTDTQYF. The CDR3 DNA reads TGTGCCACCAGGCAGGGGTGGGCCTCCACAGATACGCAGTATTTT.

This chain links TRBV20-1 with TRBJ2-3; TRBD2 aligns across 7 bases. The trim removed 3 bases at V and 0 bases at J, leaving 9 bases unmatched. Germline CDR1 is DFQATT and CDR2 is SNEGSKA (reference sequence). The CDR3 has 16 amino acids. The CDR3 bases are TGCAGTGCTAGCGGGTCTAGCGGCCCAAGCACAGATACGCAGTATTTT. It yields the protein CSASGSSGPSTDTQYF.

There are a few counts of this clonotype. The chain links TRBV12-3 or TRBV12-4 to TRBJ1-2, with a tentative D call TRBD1 (6 bases). The CDR3 spans 14 residues. V lost 4 bases, J lost 2 bases, and 11 bases lay in between. The CDR3 spells CASSSETGNYGYTF. CDR3 nucleotides: TGTGCCAGCAGTTCCGAAACAGGGAACTATGGCTACACCTTC.

The chain is built from TRBV7-2 and TRBJ1-6; 7 positions match TRBD1. CDR1 is SGHTA and CDR2 is FQGNSA in the germline V gene. The ends lost 6 bases at V and 7 bases at J; junction bases unmatched: 9. CDR3 length: 15 amino acids. The chain's CDR3 is CASSQSVTGNSPLHF. In DNA form, the CDR3 reads TGTGCCAGCAGTCAGAGCGTGACAGGGAATTCACCCCTCCACTTT.

This chain links TRBV7-2 with TRBJ2-2, with a tentative D call TRBD1 (6 bases). Germline CDR1 is SGHTA and CDR2 is FQGNSA. V was trimmed by 5 bases and J by 1 base, leaving 17 bases between them. The length of the CDR3 is 17 residues. CDR3 sequence: CASSPRVMTGNTGELFF. CDR3 coding DNA: TGTGCCAGCAGCCCCAGAGTCATGACAGGGAACACCGGGGAGCTGTTTTTT.

This clonotype was found a few times. The chain links TRBV12-3 or TRBV12-4 to TRBJ2-1; the match to TRBD2 covers 11 bases. This CDR3 is built from 11 residues. The CDR3 DNA follows: TGTGCTACTAGCGGGGGCAATGAGCAGTTCTTC. Encoded protein: CATSGGNEQFF.

This clonotype was observed a few times. The genes are TRBV24-1 and TRBJ2-6; D gene uncertain. Per germline, CDR1 KGHDR and CDR2 SFDVKD. Trimming cost V 2 bases and J 6 bases, with 10 bases left between them. This CDR3 has 15 amino acids. CDR3 sequence: CATSDSAVPANVLTF. In DNA form, the CDR3 reads TGTGCCACCAGTGATTCGGCGGTACCGGCCAACGTCCTGACTTTC.

Only a few counts were recorded for this clonotype. The CDR3 loop is CSATTGGPQGGVSTDTQYF. The CDR3 region has the DNA TGCAGTGCTACAACGGGAGGGCCCCAAGGAGGAGTGAGCACAGATACGCAGTATTTT. The chain employs TRBV20-1 and TRBJ2-3; TRBD2 matches 8 bases. With 4 bases clipped from V and 0 bases from J, the junction kept 18 bases outside the gene matches. This CDR3 has 19 residues. CDR1 DFQATT and CDR2 SNEGSKA come from the germline V gene (reference sequence).

This clonotype was seen a few times. V usage is TRBV10-1 and J usage is TRBJ2-7; D is unclear. Germline V gene sequence: CDR1 WNHNN, CDR2 SYGVQD (reference sequence). CDR3 length: 13 amino acids. Trimming removed 7 bases at V and 4 bases at J, with 14 bases between. Here the CDR3 reads CASISAHLYEQYF. In DNA, the CDR3 is TGCGCCAGCATTAGTGCCCATCTATACGAGCAGTACTTC.

J is TRBJ1-5 and V is TRBV18, with TRBD1 matching over 7 bases. CDR1 is KGHSH, CDR2 LQKENI, per germline. This CDR3 is built from 14 residues. J lost 2 bases, V lost 6 bases, and 4 bases had no gene match. CDR3 in amino acids: CASSGGQGNQPQHF. As DNA, the CDR3 is TGTGCCAGCTCCGGAGGACAGGGCAATCAGCCCCAGCATTTT.

This clonotype was found many times. The chain employs TRBV4-1 and TRBJ2-1, with D perhaps TRBD1 (6 bases). The germline CDR1 and CDR2 sequences are MGHRA and YSYEKL. V was pared by 1 base and J by 5 bases, with 15 bases between. CDR3 length equals 16 residues. The CDR3 region is CASSQVWQGSNNEQFF. DNA for the CDR3: TGCGCCAGCAGCCAAGTTTGGCAGGGGAGCAACAATGAGCAGTTCTTC.

The rearrangement links TRBV6-6 to TRBJ2-7; 8 nucleotides line up with TRBD1. CDR3 length: 14 amino acids. J gave up 2 bases and V 7 bases, and 7 bases lay outside the gene matches. The germline V gene encodes CDR1 MNHNY and CDR2 SVGAGI (reference sequence). The DNA for the CDR3 is TGTGCCAGCAATATAGGACAGGGCCCCTACGAGCAGTACTTC. Its protein product is CASNIGQGPYEQYF.

This sequence joins TRBV6-5 and TRBJ2-1; D remains ambiguous. The germline V gene encodes CDR1 MNHEY and CDR2 SVGAGI. Trimming took off 5 bases at V and 1 base at J, with 15 bases between the two ends. This CDR3 region has 16 residues. DNA for the CDR3: TGTGCCAGCAGTGCCAGAGACGAGCCATCCTACAATGAGCAGTTCTTC. Its translation: CASSARDEPSYNEQFF.

The genes are TRBV27 and TRBJ2-7, with TRBD2 as a possible D gene (6 bases). Germline-derived CDR1 and CDR2 are MNHEY and SMNVEV (reference sequence). V was cut by 2 bases and J by 2 bases, with 13 bases left in between. The CDR3 runs 15 residues. In DNA, the CDR3 is TGTGCCAGCAGTTTACTAGCGTTAGTCCCCTACGAGCAGTACTTC. The encoded protein is CASSLLALVPYEQYF.

This clonotype was observed a few times. V and J are TRBV12-3 or TRBV12-4 and TRBJ2-2; a weak D match, TRBD2 (6 bases). Trimming took 7 bases from V and 1 from J, leaving 16 bases between them. CDR3 length equals 16 residues. This chain's CDR3 is CASTFRGTGNTGELFF. The CDR3 DNA is TGTGCCAGCACCTTCCGCGGGACGGGGAACACCGGGGAGCTGTTTTTT.

The CDR3 DNA is TGTGCCAGCAGCTCCTGGCTGGGTAGGCCAGATACGCAGTATTTT. This gives the protein CASSSWLGRPDTQYF. The chain recombines TRBV7-9 with TRBJ2-3; D is undetermined. The length of the CDR3 is 15 residues. Germline V gene sequence: CDR1 SEHNR, CDR2 FQNEAQ (reference sequence). V lost 4 bases and J 4 bases, leaving 15 bases between the germline ends.

This chain links TRBV20-1 with TRBJ2-7; no reliable D call. Germline CDR1 DFQATT, CDR2 SNEGSKA (reference sequence). The CDR3 is 12 residues long. V was pared by 5 bases and J by 2 bases, with 10 bases between. The CDR3 region has the DNA TGCAGTGCTCGCAACTTTCCCTACGAGCAGTACTTC. Translation: CSARNFPYEQYF.

The V gene is TRBV5-1, the J gene TRBJ1-3; TRBD1 matches 7 bases. The V and J ends lost 2 bases and 0 bases, in that order; junction bases with no gene match: 5. The CDR3 loop spans 16 amino acids. CDR1 and CDR2 (germline): SGHRS, YFSETQ. CDR3 bases: TGCGCCAGCAGCTTTGGGACAGCTCACTCTGGAAACACCATATATTTT. It translates to CASSFGTAHSGNTIYF.

This clonotype was picked up many times. V is TRBV30 and J is TRBJ2-7, with D perhaps TRBD2 (5 bases). Trimming removed 2 bases at V and 4 bases at J, with 15 bases between. Germline V CDR1 and CDR2: GTSNPN, SVGIG (reference sequence). This CDR3 is built from 14 residues. This CDR3 reads CAWSLRGGEYEQYF. The CDR3, as DNA: TGTGCCTGGAGTCTGCGCGGAGGAGAGTACGAGCAGTACTTC.

This clonotype has ten or more counts. Here the CDR3 DNA reads TGCAGTGCTAGAGACCTTTTATCGCAGTATTTT. Translated, it gives CSARDLLSQYF. The chain couples TRBV20-1 to TRBJ2-3; D remains unclear. V dropped 0 bases and J dropped 10 bases, with 8 bases sitting between them. The CDR3 is 11 residues long. Germline CDR1 and CDR2: DFQATT and SNEGSKA (reference sequence).

This clonotype occurred many times. V gene TRBV30 combines with J gene TRBJ2-5; perhaps TRBD1 as D (6 bases). V lost 3 bases to trimming and J lost 2 bases, with 16 bases between them. Per germline, CDR1 GTSNPN and CDR2 SVGIG (reference sequence). The CDR3 spans 15 residues. The CDR3: CAWSNSRGYQETQYF. Written as DNA, the CDR3 is TGTGCCTGGAGCAATTCCAGGGGATATCAAGAGACCCAGTACTTC.

The sample holds many counts of this clonotype. The CDR3 sequence is CASSYRDRGAIQYF. DNA for the CDR3: TGTGCCAGCAGTTACCGGGACAGGGGAGCCATTCAGTACTTC. The V call is TRBV12-3 or TRBV12-4, the J call TRBJ2-4, with 10 bases identical to TRBD1. V lost 4 bases and J lost 9; bases outside the gene matches: 6. The CDR3 is 14 residues long.

This clonotype was found many times. The rearrangement joins TRBV5-4 to TRBJ1-3; weak D call: TRBD1 (5 bases). V was cut by 4 bases and J by 0 bases, with 11 bases left in between. Germline loops: CDR1 SGHNT, CDR2 YYREEE (reference sequence). The CDR3 length is 15 residues. CDR3: CASSPGPDSGNTIYF. The CDR3 DNA is TGTGCCAGCAGCCCGGGACCAGACTCTGGAAACACCATATATTTT. Full variable domain (outside the CDR3, taken from reference TRBV5-4 and TRBJ1-3): ETGVTQSPTHLIKTRGQQVTLRCSSQSGHNTVSWYQQALGQGPQFIFQYYREEENGRGNFPPRFSGLQFPNYSSELNVNALELDDSALYLCASSPGPDSGNTIYFGEGSWLTVV.

The chain is built from TRBV20-1 and TRBJ2-1; D is uncertain. V was shortened by 0 bases and J by 9 bases, with 3 bases between the two germline ends. CDR3 length: 10 residues. The germline V gene encodes CDR1 DFQATT and CDR2 SNEGSKA (reference sequence). CDR3 sequence (DNA): TGCAGTGCTAGAGATTTTGAGCAGTTCTTC. This translates into CSARDFEQFF.

The chain has TRBV29-1 and TRBJ2-7; TRBD2 matches 9 bases. The CDR3 length is 11 residues. V gave up 3 bases and J gave up 12 bases; unmatched junction bases: 6. CDR1 and CDR2 (germline): SQVTM, ANQGSEA. The CDR3 DNA reads as TGCAGCGTTGACGGGCTAGCGGGGCCGTACTTC. Its translation: CSVDGLAGPYF.